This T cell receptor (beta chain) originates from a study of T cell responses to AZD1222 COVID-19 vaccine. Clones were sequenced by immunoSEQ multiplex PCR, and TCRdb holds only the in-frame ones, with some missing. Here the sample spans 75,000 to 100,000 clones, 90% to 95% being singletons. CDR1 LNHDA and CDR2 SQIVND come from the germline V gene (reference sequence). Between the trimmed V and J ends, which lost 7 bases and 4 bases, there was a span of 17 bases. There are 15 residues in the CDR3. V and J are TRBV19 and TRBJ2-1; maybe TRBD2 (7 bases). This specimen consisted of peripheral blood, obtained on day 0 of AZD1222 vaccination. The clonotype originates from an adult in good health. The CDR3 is CASKESAGTYNEQFF. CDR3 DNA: TGTGCCAGTAAGGAGTCAGCGGGGACATACAATGAGCAGTTCTTC.